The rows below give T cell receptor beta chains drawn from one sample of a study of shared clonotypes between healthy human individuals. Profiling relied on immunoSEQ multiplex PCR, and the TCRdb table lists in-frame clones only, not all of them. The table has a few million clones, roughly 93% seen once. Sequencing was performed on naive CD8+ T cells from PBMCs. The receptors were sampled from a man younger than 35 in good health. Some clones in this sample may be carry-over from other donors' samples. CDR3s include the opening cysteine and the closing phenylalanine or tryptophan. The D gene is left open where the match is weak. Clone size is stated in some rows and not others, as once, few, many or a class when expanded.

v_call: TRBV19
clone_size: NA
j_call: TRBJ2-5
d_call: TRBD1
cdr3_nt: TGTGCCAGTAGTATAGCGGACAGGGCCCGGAGGCCCCAGTACTTC
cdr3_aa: CASSIADRARRPQYF

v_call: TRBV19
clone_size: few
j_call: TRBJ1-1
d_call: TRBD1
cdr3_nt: TGTGCCAGTAGTACACGGACAGGTAGCATGAACACTGAAGCTTTCTTT
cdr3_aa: CASSTRTGSMNTEAFF

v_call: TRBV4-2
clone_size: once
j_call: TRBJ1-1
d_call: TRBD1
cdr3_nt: TGTGCCAGCAGCCCCCTCAAGGGGGCGGTAGGAGACACTGAAGCTTTCTTT
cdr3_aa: CASSPLKGAVGDTEAFF

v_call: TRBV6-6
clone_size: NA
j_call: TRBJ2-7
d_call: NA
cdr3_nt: TGTGCCAGCAGTACTGGGACTGCCTGGTACGAGCAGTACTTC
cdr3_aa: CASSTGTAWYEQYF

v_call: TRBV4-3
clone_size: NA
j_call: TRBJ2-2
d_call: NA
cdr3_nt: TGCGCCAGCAGCCAAGATGTAGGGGTAGCGCTAACCGGGGAGCTGTTTTTT
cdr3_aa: CASSQDVGVALTGELFF

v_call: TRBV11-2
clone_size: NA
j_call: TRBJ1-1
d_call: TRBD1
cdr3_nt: TGTGCCAGCAGCTCCAAGGGGGCGATGAACACTGAAGCTTTCTTT
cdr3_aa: CASSSKGAMNTEAFF

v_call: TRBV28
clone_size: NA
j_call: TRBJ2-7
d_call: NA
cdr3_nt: TGTGCCAGCAGTTTAGGGGGGAGTCCGTACTTC
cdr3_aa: CASSLGGSPYF

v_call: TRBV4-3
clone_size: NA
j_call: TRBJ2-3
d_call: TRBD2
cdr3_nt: TGCGCCAGCAGCCAAGGGTGGCTAGCGGAAACACCATTAGGCACAGATACGCAGTATTTT
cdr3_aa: CASSQGWLAETPLGTDTQYF

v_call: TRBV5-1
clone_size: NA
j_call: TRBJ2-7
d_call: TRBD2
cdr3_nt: TGCGCCAGTTCCGGGACTAGCGGGAGAAGCTCCTACGAGCAGTACTTC
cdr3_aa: CASSGTSGRSSYEQYF

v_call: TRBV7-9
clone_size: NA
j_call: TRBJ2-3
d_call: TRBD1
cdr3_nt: TGTGCCAGCAGCGTCCTCGGGACAGGGGCGCGAGATACGCAGTATTTT
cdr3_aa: CASSVLGTGARDTQYF

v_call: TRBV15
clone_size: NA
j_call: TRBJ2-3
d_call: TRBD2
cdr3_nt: TGTGCCACCAGCCCGACTAGCGGAGTAGGGCCAGATACGCAGTATTTT
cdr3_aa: CATSPTSGVGPDTQYF

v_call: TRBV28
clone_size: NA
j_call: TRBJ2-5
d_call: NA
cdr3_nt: TGTGCCAGCAGTTTACGTGGGAGAACGCAGACCCAGTACTTC
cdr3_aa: CASSLRGRTQTQYF

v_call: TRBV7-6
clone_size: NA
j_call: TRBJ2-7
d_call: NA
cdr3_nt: TGTGCCAGCAGCTTAGCGGTCCGGGGTTACGAGCAGTACTTC
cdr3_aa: CASSLAVRGYEQYF

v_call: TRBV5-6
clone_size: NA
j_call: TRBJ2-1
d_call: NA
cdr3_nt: TGTGCCAGCAGCTCTACGACATTTTCCAAAAGAGAGCAGTTCTTC
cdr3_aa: CASSSTTFSKREQFF

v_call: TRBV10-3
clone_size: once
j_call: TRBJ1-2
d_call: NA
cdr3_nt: TGTGCCATCAGTGAGTCGGGGAATGGCTACACCTTC
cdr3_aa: CAISESGNGYTF

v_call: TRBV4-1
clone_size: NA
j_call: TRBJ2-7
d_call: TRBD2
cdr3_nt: TGCGCCAGCAGCGACCTAGCGGGGACCGAGCAGTACTTC
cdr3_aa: CASSDLAGTEQYF

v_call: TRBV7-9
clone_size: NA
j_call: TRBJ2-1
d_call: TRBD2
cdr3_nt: TGTGCCAGCAGCACACTGCGACTAGCGGGACTAAAATACAATGAGCAGTTCTTC
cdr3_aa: CASSTLRLAGLKYNEQFF

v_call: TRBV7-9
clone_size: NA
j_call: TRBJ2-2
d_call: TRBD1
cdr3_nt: TGTGCCAGCAGCCCACTAGGGACAGCGGTCTTCGGGGAGCTGTTTTTT
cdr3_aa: CASSPLGTAVFGELFF

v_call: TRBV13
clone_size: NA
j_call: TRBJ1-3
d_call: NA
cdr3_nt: TGTGCCAGCAGCTTAGGCTCCAGACAGGTCCTTTTT
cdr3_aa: CASSLGSRQVLF

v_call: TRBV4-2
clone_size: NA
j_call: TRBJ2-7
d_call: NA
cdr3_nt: TGTGCCAGCAGCCAAGACGGGGTAGCGGACACCTACGAGCAGTACTTC
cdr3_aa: CASSQDGVADTYEQYF

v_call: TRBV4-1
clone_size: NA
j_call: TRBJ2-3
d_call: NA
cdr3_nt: TGCGCCAGCAGCCAAGTCCAGGGCACAGATACGCAGTATTTT
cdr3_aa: CASSQVQGTDTQYF

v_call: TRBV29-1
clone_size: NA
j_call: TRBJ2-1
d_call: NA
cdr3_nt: TGCAGCGTTGGGGTACTCAAGCGGGCCCCGAATGAGCAGTTCTTC
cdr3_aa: CSVGVLKRAPNEQFF

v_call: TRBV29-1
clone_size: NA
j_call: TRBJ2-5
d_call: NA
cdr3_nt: TGCAGCGTTGAAGATCCGACCCCGCGGGGGCGCGTCTGGGAGACCCAGTACTTC
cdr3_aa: CSVEDPTPRGRVWETQYF

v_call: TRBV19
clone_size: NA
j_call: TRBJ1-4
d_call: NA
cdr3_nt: TGTGCCAGTAGTATAGGGGGAACTAATGAAAAACTGTTTTTT
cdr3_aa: CASSIGGTNEKLFF

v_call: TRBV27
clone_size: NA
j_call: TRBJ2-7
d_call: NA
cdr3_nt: TGTGCCAGCAGTCTTGGCGACGAGCAGTACTTC
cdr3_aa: CASSLGDEQYF

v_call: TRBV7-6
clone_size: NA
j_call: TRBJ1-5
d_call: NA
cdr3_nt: TGTGCCAGCAGCTTAGGTTCTGGTTTCGACAATCAGCCCCAGCATTTT
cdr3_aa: CASSLGSGFDNQPQHF

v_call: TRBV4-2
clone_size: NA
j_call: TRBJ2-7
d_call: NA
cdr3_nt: TGTGCCAGCAGTCAAAACCCTGACAGGACTTACGAGCAGTACTTC
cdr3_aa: CASSQNPDRTYEQYF

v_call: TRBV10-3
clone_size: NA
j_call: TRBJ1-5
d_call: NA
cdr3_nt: TGTGCCATCAGTGACCTAAATGACGGGGGGTTAGGGCAGCCCCAGCATTTT
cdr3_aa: CAISDLNDGGLGQPQHF

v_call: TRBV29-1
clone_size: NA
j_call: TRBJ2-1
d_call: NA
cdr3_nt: TGCAGCGTCGACCGGGACTTTAGCTACAATGAGCAGTTCTTC
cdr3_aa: CSVDRDFSYNEQFF

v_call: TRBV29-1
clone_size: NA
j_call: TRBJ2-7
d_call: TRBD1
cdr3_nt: TGCAGCGTTGAAGAGGACAGGGGGAGGTGGTACGAGCAGTACTTC
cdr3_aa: CSVEEDRGRWYEQYF